These 27 T cell receptor beta chains were sequenced from one sample in a study of OX40 agonist ivuxolimab in advanced cancers. The data were produced by immunoSEQ multiplex PCR, yet TCRdb's version contains in-frame clones alone and is incomplete. The sample contains under 80,000 clones, approximately 91% of which appear only once. The input for sequencing was CD4+ or CD8+ T cells sorted from blood, taken in a trial of the OX40 agonist ivuxolimab. These receptors were collected from an adult with an advanced solid tumor such as melanoma, head and neck, liver or kidney cancer.

The chain joins TRBV27 to TRBJ2-2; 9 bases match TRBD2. The germline V gene encodes CDR1 MNHEY and CDR2 SMNVEV (reference sequence). This CDR3 is built from 16 residues. Trimming removed 4 bases from V and 3 bases from J; junction bases left unmatched: 6. The CDR3 spells CASSSWTSVDTGELFF. DNA for the CDR3: TGTGCCAGCAGTTCCTGGACTAGCGTGGACACCGGGGAGCTGTTTTTT.

The chain recombines TRBV27 with TRBJ2-3, with D tentatively TRBD1 or TRBD2 (6 bases each). This CDR3 is built from 14 residues. Germline V lookup: CDR1 MNHEY, CDR2 SMNVEV (reference sequence). Trimming left V 5 bases short and J 4 bases short, with 13 bases between. The CDR3 DNA sequence: TGTGCCAGCAGTAAGGCCGGGGGCGCAGATACGCAGTATTTT. Its translation: CASSKAGGADTQYF.

This sequence joins TRBV6-5 and TRBJ1-5, with D tentatively TRBD1 (6 bases). This CDR3 is built from 13 residues. Germline V gene sequence: CDR1 MNHEY, CDR2 SVGAGI. The V gene lost 6 bases and the J gene lost 4 bases, with 10 bases spanning the gap. The CDR3 reads CASRWTENQPQHF. In DNA form, the CDR3 reads TGTGCCAGCAGGTGGACAGAGAATCAGCCCCAGCATTTT.

This clone was counted many times. The chain couples TRBV5-6 to TRBJ2-7; D remains unclear. Germline CDR1 reads SGHDT; CDR2 reads YYEEEE. The length of the CDR3 is 11 residues. Trimming stripped 3 bases from V and 5 bases from J, with 6 bases between. Here the CDR3 DNA reads TGTGCCAGCAGCTCGAAGGACGAGCAGTACTTC. It specifies CASSSKDEQYF.

This chain links TRBV27 with TRBJ1-2; 8 bases are shared with TRBD1. Trimming took 8 bases from V and 8 from J; bases not matched to a gene: 13. Germline CDR1 is MNHEY and CDR2 is SMNVEV (reference sequence). This CDR3 is built from 14 residues. The CDR3 is CASGAGQGSRGYTF. CDR3 nucleotide sequence: TGTGCCAGCGGAGCTGGACAGGGCTCGCGGGGCTACACCTTC.

A single count supports this clone. The chain couples TRBV28 to TRBJ2-2; TRBD2 agrees at 10 bases. The CDR3 consists of 18 residues. Trimming cost V 2 bases and J 3 bases; bases outside gene matches: 9. Looked up from germline, CDR1 is MDHEN and CDR2 is SYDVKM. CDR3 nucleotides: TGTGCCAGCAGTTTAGTAAGCGGGAGGGCCTCGTACACCGGGGAGCTGTTTTTT. This encodes CASSLVSGRASYTGELFF.

The V call is TRBV27, the J call TRBJ2-7, with D maybe TRBD2 (5 bases). Trimming removed 0 bases from V and 5 bases from J, with 5 bases in between. The CDR3 has 12 amino acids. From germline, CDR1 is MNHEY and CDR2 SMNVEV (reference sequence). CDR3 sequence reads: CASSLSGDEQYF. CDR3 DNA sequence: TGTGCCAGCAGTTTATCCGGGGACGAGCAGTACTTC.

This rearrangement joins TRBV19 to TRBJ1-5, with a weak D call TRBD1 (5 bases). CDR1 is LNHDA, CDR2 SQIVND, per germline (reference sequence). This CDR3 is 14 amino acids long. V was trimmed by 9 bases and J by 6 bases, leaving 18 bases between them. DNA for the CDR3: TGTGCCAGCCTCCCTCCGGGGGGAAGTCAGCCCCAGCATTTT. Encoded protein: CASLPPGGSQPQHF. The full variable domain, completed using reference TRBV19 and TRBJ1-5, is DGGITQSPKYLFRKEGQNVTLSCEQNLNHDAMYWYRQDPGQGLRLIYYSQIVNDFQKGDIAEGYSVSREKKESFPLTVTSAQKNPTAFYLCASLPPGGSQPQHFGDGTRLSIL.

V and J are TRBV4-1 and TRBJ2-4, with 7 bases lining up with TRBD1. The trim removed 6 bases at V and 5 bases at J, leaving 7 bases unmatched. CDR1 is MGHRA, CDR2 YSYEKL, per germline. The CDR3 contains 14 residues. CDR3 protein: CASRGWQGENIQYF. For the CDR3, the DNA is TGCGCCAGCAGGGGGTGGCAGGGGGAAAACATTCAGTACTTC.

The chain recombines TRBV11-2 with TRBJ1-1, with 7 positions matching TRBD1. The germline gives CDR1 SGHAT, CDR2 FQNNGV. Trimming at V came to 0 bases and at J to 3 bases, leaving 10 bases not matched to a gene. There are 17 residues in the CDR3. This CDR3 is CASSLDLQGVWDTEAFF. CDR3 coding DNA: TGTGCCAGCAGCTTAGATCTCCAGGGGGTTTGGGACACTGAAGCTTTCTTT.

The chain combines TRBV28 with TRBJ1-3, with 9 bases lining up with TRBD1. The CDR3 is 16 residues long. Germline values: CDR1 MDHEN, CDR2 SYDVKM. V trimming: 10 bases; J trimming: 5 bases; junction bases outside the gene matches: 15. This CDR3 is CAITTTIDRGRNTIYF. CDR3 DNA: TGTGCCATTACGACGACCATCGACAGGGGGAGAAACACCATATATTTT.

The J gene is TRBJ2-4, the V gene TRBV4-3; the D gene is possibly TRBD2 (6 bases). CDR1 is LGHNA and CDR2 is YSLEER in the germline V gene. There are 15 residues in the CDR3. V was cut by 0 bases and J by 8 bases, with 14 bases left in between. CDR3 nucleotide sequence: TGCGCCAGCAGCCAAGATAGGAGGGGAAAGGACATTCAGTACTTC. Its protein product is CASSQDRRGKDIQYF.

The chain couples TRBV6-5 to TRBJ1-1; 8 bases match TRBD1. The CDR3 contains 14 residues. With V trimmed by 5 bases and J by 8 bases, 10 bases remained unmatched. The germline gives CDR1 MNHEY, CDR2 SVGAGI. CDR3 coding DNA: TGTGCCAGCAGTACCCACAGGGGGTGGCCCGAAGCTTTCTTT. Amino acids: CASSTHRGWPEAFF.

The J gene is TRBJ2-1, the V gene TRBV19, with no clear D. The CDR3 extends over 14 amino acids. V dropped 0 bases and J dropped 5 bases, with 8 bases sitting between them. Per germline, CDR1 LNHDA and CDR2 SQIVND (reference sequence). CDR3 amino acids: CASSIDLEDNEQFF. The DNA of the CDR3 is TGTGCCAGTAGTATAGACCTTGAGGACAATGAGCAGTTCTTC.

This chain joins TRBV19 and TRBJ2-1, with a tentative D call TRBD2 (6 bases). This CDR3 has 13 residues. Trimming left V 5 bases short and J 3 bases short, with 8 bases between. Looked up from germline, CDR1 is LNHDA and CDR2 is SQIVND (reference sequence). DNA of the CDR3: TGTGCCAGTAGTCGGAGGGACTACAATGAGCAGTTCTTC. Protein sequence: CASSRRDYNEQFF.

The gene calls are TRBV14 and TRBJ2-3; D ambiguous. The CDR3 extends over 15 amino acids. Trimming removed 5 bases from V and 0 bases from J, with 12 bases in between. Per germline, CDR1 SGHDN and CDR2 FVKESK. CDR3 loop: CASSYPFSSTDTQYF. The CDR3 DNA reads TGTGCCAGCAGCTATCCCTTCTCGAGCACAGATACGCAGTATTTT.

This chain joins TRBV2 and TRBJ1-2; the match to TRBD1 covers 7 bases. Looked up from germline, CDR1 is SNHLY and CDR2 is FYNNEI. V trimming: 0 bases; J trimming: 6 bases; junction bases outside the gene matches: 7. CDR3 length: 15 residues. The CDR3 spells CASSEAGQLLHGYTF. CDR3 sequence (DNA): TGTGCCAGCAGTGAAGCGGGACAGCTACTCCATGGCTACACCTTC.

The chain recombines TRBV7-6 with TRBJ2-1; 16 bases fit TRBD2. The CDR3 length is 17 residues. With V trimmed by 5 bases and J by 4 bases, 5 bases remained unmatched. Germline V CDR1 and CDR2: SGHVS, FNYEAQ. The CDR3 is CASSTGTSGRAYNEQFF. The CDR3 nucleotides read TGTGCCAGCAGCACAGGGACTAGCGGGAGGGCATACAATGAGCAGTTCTTC.

In this sample, this clone turned up a few times. This sequence joins TRBV27 and TRBJ1-3; D unresolved. The CDR3 is 13 amino acids. CDR1 is MNHEY and CDR2 is SMNVEV in the germline V gene (reference sequence). The germline V and J ends were trimmed by 5 bases and 8 bases, with 13 bases remaining between them. The CDR3 loop is CASSDGGLDTIYF. The CDR3 coding sequence is TGTGCCAGCAGTGACGGTGGGCTAGACACCATATATTTT.

The V gene is TRBV5-6, the J gene TRBJ2-3; 9 bases map to TRBD2. Germline-derived CDR1 and CDR2 are SGHDT and YYEEEE. Trimming cost V 3 bases and J 2 bases; bases outside gene matches: 16. The CDR3 covers 19 residues. The CDR3 sequence is CASSSLRPSGTHFTDTQYF. In nucleotides, the CDR3 is TGTGCCAGCAGCTCCCTCCGGCCTAGCGGGACCCACTTCACAGATACGCAGTATTTT.

The V and J genes are TRBV6-1 and TRBJ2-5; 9 positions agree with TRBD1. The DNA end lines up better with TRBJ2-7; the J call may be wrong. This CDR3 has 13 residues. Germline values: CDR1 MNHNS, CDR2 SASEGT. CDR3 DNA: TGTGCCAGCAGGGACAGGGGTAGGTACGAGCAGTACTTC. It is translated as CASRDRGRYEQYF.

V gene TRBV6-6 combines with J gene TRBJ1-5; D not certain. The CDR3 loop spans 14 amino acids. Trimming left V 2 bases short and J 2 bases short, with 7 bases between. Germline CDR1 reads MNHNY; CDR2 reads SVGAGI (reference sequence). The CDR3 is CASSYSGRNQPQHF. CDR3 DNA sequence: TGTGCCAGCAGTTACAGTGGGCGCAATCAGCCCCAGCATTTT.

The rearrangement uses TRBV19 and TRBJ1-4; D unclear. The CDR3 has 12 amino acids. From germline, CDR1 is LNHDA and CDR2 SQIVND (reference sequence). The V end was cut by 8 bases, the J end by 0 bases, with 4 bases between. The CDR3 DNA reads as TGTGCCAGTCAAACAACTAATGAAAAACTGTTTTTT. Protein: CASQTTNEKLFF.

This chain links TRBV11-2 with TRBJ2-5; 12 bases are a match to TRBD1. The CDR3 runs 15 residues. The germline V gene has CDR1 SGHAT and CDR2 FQNNGV. The V and J ends lost 5 bases and 7 bases, in that order; junction bases with no gene match: 8. The CDR3 spells CASSKGTGGAGTQYF. CDR3 DNA: TGTGCCAGCAGCAAGGGGACAGGGGGCGCGGGGACCCAGTACTTC.

The chain uses TRBV20-1 and TRBJ1-2; D unclear. Trimming stripped 4 bases from V and 10 bases from J, with 4 bases between. CDR3 length equals 8 residues. Germline CDR1 is DFQATT and CDR2 is SNEGSKA (reference sequence). The CDR3, as DNA: TGCAGTGCTAATGACTACACCTTC. Its protein is CSANDYTF.

Here the CDR3 DNA reads TGTGCCAGCAGCTTAACCGGGGGCACAGATACGCAGTATTTT. It is translated as CASSLTGGTDTQYF. The chain uses TRBV7-9 and TRBJ2-3; tentatively, D is TRBD2 (5 bases). The CDR3 sequence is 14 residues long. Germline loops: CDR1 SEHNR, CDR2 FQNEAQ (reference sequence). V was cut by 2 bases and J by 1 base, with 7 bases left in between.

This chain uses TRBV6-5 with TRBJ2-1; tentatively, D is TRBD2 (5 bases). The CDR3 covers 15 residues. Looked up from germline, CDR1 is MNHEY and CDR2 is SVGAGI. V was pared by 6 bases and J by 0 bases, with 12 bases between. CDR3 residues: CASSPGVSSYNEQFF. For the CDR3, the DNA is TGTGCCAGCAGCCCCGGGGTCAGCTCCTACAATGAGCAGTTCTTC.